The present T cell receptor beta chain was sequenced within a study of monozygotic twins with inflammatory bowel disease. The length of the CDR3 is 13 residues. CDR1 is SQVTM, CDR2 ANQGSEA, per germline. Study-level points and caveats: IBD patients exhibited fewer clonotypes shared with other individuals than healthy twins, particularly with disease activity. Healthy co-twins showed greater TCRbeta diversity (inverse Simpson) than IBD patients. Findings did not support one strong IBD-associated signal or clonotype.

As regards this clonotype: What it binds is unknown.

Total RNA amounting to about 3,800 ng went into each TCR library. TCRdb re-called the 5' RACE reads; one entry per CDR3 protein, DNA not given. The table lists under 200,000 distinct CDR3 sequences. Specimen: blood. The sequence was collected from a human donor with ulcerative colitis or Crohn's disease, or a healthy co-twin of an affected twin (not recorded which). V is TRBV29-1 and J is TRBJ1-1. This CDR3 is CSVAEDGNTEAFF.